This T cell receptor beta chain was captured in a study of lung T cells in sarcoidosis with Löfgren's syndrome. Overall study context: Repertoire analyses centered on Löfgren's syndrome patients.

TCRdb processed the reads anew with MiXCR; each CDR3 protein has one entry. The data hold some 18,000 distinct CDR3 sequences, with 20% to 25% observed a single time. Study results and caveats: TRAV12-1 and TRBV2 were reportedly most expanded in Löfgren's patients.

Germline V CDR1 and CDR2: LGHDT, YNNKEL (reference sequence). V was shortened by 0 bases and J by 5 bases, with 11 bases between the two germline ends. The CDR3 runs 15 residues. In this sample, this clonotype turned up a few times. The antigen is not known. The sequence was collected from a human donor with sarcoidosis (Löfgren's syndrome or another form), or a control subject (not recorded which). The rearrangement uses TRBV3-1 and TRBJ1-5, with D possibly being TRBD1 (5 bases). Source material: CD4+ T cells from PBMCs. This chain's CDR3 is CASSQDGQGYQPQHF. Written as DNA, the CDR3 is TGTGCCAGCAGCCAAGACGGTCAGGGATATCAGCCCCAGCATTTT.